The 21 T cell receptor beta chains given below trace back to one sample, sequenced in a study of cytomegalovirus exposure and HLA in healthy donors. 60 Vbeta and 13 Jbeta primers were used in PCR. Generated by immunoSEQ multiplex PCR, the TCRdb table keeps only in-frame clones and is missing some. Among roughly 130,000 clones, about 76% were seen once, and the ten largest hold 6.6%. Sequencing input: PBMCs. The receptors come from a man aged 35-49 years in good health and CMV-seropositive.

V usage is TRBV9 and J usage is TRBJ1-3; D not certain. Germline V gene sequence: CDR1 SGDLS, CDR2 YYNGEE. V was shortened by 4 bases and J by 2 bases, with 13 bases between the two germline ends. The CDR3 is made up of 15 amino acids. The CDR3 is CASSPVPSPGNTIYF. The CDR3 coding sequence is TGTGCCAGCAGCCCGGTCCCGAGCCCTGGAAACACCATATATTTT.

The V gene is TRBV5-1, the J gene TRBJ1-1; possible D gene TRBD1, 6 bases. The CDR3 runs 15 residues. With 4 bases removed from V and 1 base from J, the gap between germline ends came to 14 bases. The V gene's germline CDR1 is SGHRS and CDR2 YFSETQ. The CDR3 loop reads CASSAEGHTNTEAFF. CDR3 bases: TGCGCCAGCAGCGCTGAGGGACATACGAACACTGAAGCTTTCTTT.

This chain joins TRBV5-8 and TRBJ2-5; 12 nucleotides agree with TRBD1. This CDR3 has 16 residues. Germline lookup yields CDR1 SGHTS and CDR2 YDEGEE. Germline trimming cut 4 bases from V and 4 bases from J; bases unmatched to any gene: 8. The chain's CDR3 is CASSGGQGAGGETQYF. The CDR3 DNA reads as TGTGCCAGCAGCGGGGGACAGGGGGCTGGTGGAGAGACCCAGTACTTC. The full variable domain, rest sourced from reference TRBV5-8 and TRBJ2-5, is EAGVTQSPTHLIKTRGQQATLRCSPISGHTSVYWYQQALGLGLQFLLWYDEGEERNRGNFPPRFSGRQFPNYSSELNVNALELEDSALYLCASSGGQGAGGETQYFGPGTRLLVL.

The chain combines TRBV5-6 with TRBJ2-2; a weak D match, TRBD1 (6 bases). Between the trimmed V and J ends, which lost 4 bases and 9 bases, there was a span of 10 bases. Germline CDR1 is SGHDT and CDR2 is YYEEEE. This CDR3 comprises 12 residues. The CDR3 loop reads CASSPQGRELFF. The CDR3 DNA is TGTGCCAGCAGCCCACAGGGTAGGGAGCTGTTTTTT.

The V call is TRBV29-1, the J call TRBJ2-3; 8 nucleotides agree with TRBD1. The CDR3 has 13 residues. Per germline, CDR1 SQVTM and CDR2 ANQGSEA. Trimming took 5 bases from V and 4 from J; bases not matched to a gene: 5. The CDR3 loop reads CSVRRTGPDTQYF. In DNA, the CDR3 is TGCAGCGTTCGGAGGACAGGGCCAGATACGCAGTATTTT.

V gene TRBV6-1 combines with J gene TRBJ2-5; possible D gene TRBD2, 6 bases. The CDR3 contains 15 residues. The germline V gene encodes CDR1 MNHNS and CDR2 SASEGT. With 2 bases removed from V and 5 bases from J, the gap between germline ends came to 15 bases. The chain's CDR3 is CASSERWGLRETQYF. In DNA form, the CDR3 reads TGTGCCAGCAGTGAAAGATGGGGACTTCGGGAGACCCAGTACTTC.

This clone was counted between two and nine times. The V and J genes are TRBV5-1 and TRBJ2-7; TRBD1 might be the D (6 bases). The CDR3 runs to 13 residues. V lost 0 bases and J 6 bases, leaving 10 bases between the germline ends. Germline CDR1 and CDR2: SGHRS and YFSETQ. The CDR3 loop reads CASSLVPGAEQYF. The CDR3, as DNA: TGCGCCAGCAGCTTGGTTCCAGGGGCCGAGCAGTACTTC. The full variable domain, completed using reference TRBV5-1 and TRBJ2-7, is KAGVTQTPRYLIKTRGQQVTLSCSPISGHRSVSWYQQTPGQGLQFLFEYFSETQRNKGNFPGRFSGRQFSNSRSEMNVSTLELGDSALYLCASSLVPGAEQYFGPGTRLTVT.

This CDR3 reads CASSQVTGQRYEQYF. The CDR3 coding sequence is TGTGCCAGCAGCCAAGTGACAGGGCAAAGGTACGAGCAGTACTTC. The rearrangement joins TRBV14 to TRBJ2-7; 7 bases match TRBD1. V trimming: 1 base; J trimming: 4 bases; junction bases outside the gene matches: 7. The CDR3 spans 15 residues. In germline, CDR1 is SGHDN, CDR2 FVKESK.

The chain uses TRBV7-9 and TRBJ1-3; 10 bases are a match to TRBD1. V lost 6 bases to trimming and J lost 6 bases; unmatched junction nucleotides: 8. Germline V gene data show CDR1 as SEHNR and CDR2 as FQNEAQ (reference sequence). CDR3 length: 15 residues. CDR3 bases: TGTGCCAGCAGAGTTGACAGGGGGCGCGAAAACACCATATATTTT. It codes for CASRVDRGRENTIYF.

This rearrangement joins TRBV14 to TRBJ2-5, with D tentatively TRBD2 (7 bases). Trimming pared 1 base from V and 2 bases from J, leaving 17 bases between. The CDR3 loop spans 17 amino acids. Germline V CDR1 and CDR2: SGHDN, FVKESK. The CDR3 DNA follows: TGTGCCAGCAGCCAAGCCAGGGGACTACGAGATCAAGAGACCCAGTACTTC. Translated, it gives CASSQARGLRDQETQYF.

This clone showed up just a few times. The V and J genes are TRBV5-4 and TRBJ1-5; D is unresolved. The ends were cut back, 0 bases at V and 0 bases at J, with 10 bases in the middle. The CDR3 is made up of 16 amino acids. Germline CDR1 and CDR2: SGHNT and YYREEE (reference sequence). CDR3 sequence reads: CASSLGGWDSNQPQHF. CDR3 bases: TGTGCCAGCAGCTTGGGCGGGTGGGATAGCAATCAGCCCCAGCATTTT.

This chain's CDR3 is CASSRSTGGYEQYF. For the CDR3, the DNA is TGTGCCAGCAGCCGCAGTACGGGAGGCTACGAGCAGTACTTC. The J gene is TRBJ2-7, the V gene TRBV13; 7 nucleotides line up with TRBD2. CDR3 length equals 14 residues. Germline V gives CDR1 PRHDT, CDR2 FYEKMQ (reference sequence). Unmatched junction bases numbered 7, after V lost 5 bases and J lost 3 bases.

CDR3 in amino acids: CASSPGLAGVNEQFF. In nucleotides, the CDR3 is TGTGCCAGCAGTCCGGGACTAGCGGGAGTCAATGAGCAGTTCTTC. V is TRBV27 and J is TRBJ2-1; the match to TRBD2 covers 14 bases. J was trimmed by 6 bases and V by 5 bases; bases with no gene match: 3. Germline CDR1 is MNHEY and CDR2 is SMNVEV (reference sequence). The CDR3 sequence is 15 residues long.

The gene calls are TRBV5-4 and TRBJ1-6, with 8 bases matching TRBD1. The CDR3 is 16 residues long. Per the germline V gene, CDR1 is SGHNT and CDR2 is YYREEE (reference sequence). J lost 5 bases, V lost 4 bases, and 8 bases had no gene match. The CDR3 sequence is CASSPMTGVNNSPLHF. The DNA for the CDR3 is TGTGCCAGCAGCCCCATGACAGGGGTTAATAATTCACCCCTCCACTTT.

The J gene is TRBJ2-3, the V gene TRBV7-9; 13 bases match TRBD2. Germline CDR1 SEHNR, CDR2 FQNEAQ (reference sequence). CDR3 size: 17 residues. V trimming: 5 bases; J trimming: 7 bases; junction bases outside the gene matches: 12. The CDR3 sequence is CASSHPMGLAGTYTQYF. The CDR3, as DNA: TGTGCCAGCAGCCATCCGATGGGACTAGCGGGGACGTATACGCAGTATTTT. Full variable domain (rest looked up from reference TRBV7-9 and TRBJ2-3): DTGVSQNPRHKITKRGQNVTFRCDPISEHNRLYWYRQTLGQGPEFLTYFQNEAQLEKSRLLSDRFSAERPKGSFSTLEIQRTEQGDSAMYLCASSHPMGLAGTYTQYFGPGTRLTVL.

The chain uses TRBV5-1 and TRBJ1-1; D gene ambiguous. Germline-derived CDR1 and CDR2 are SGHRS and YFSETQ. The CDR3 contains 14 residues. Trimming removed 1 base at V and 11 bases at J, with 18 bases between. CDR3 residues: CASSLPTKTGAAFF. In DNA, the CDR3 is TGCGCCAGCAGCTTGCCTACGAAAACCGGAGCCGCTTTCTTT.

The V call is TRBV2, the J call TRBJ2-1; TRBD1 aligns across 8 bases. The CDR3 is made up of 15 amino acids. V shed 4 bases and J 7 bases; nucleotides not matched to a gene: 9. Germline assignment: CDR1 SNHLY and CDR2 FYNNEI. The CDR3: CASSVGQGARNEQFF. In nucleotides, the CDR3 is TGTGCCAGCAGTGTTGGGCAGGGGGCTAGGAATGAGCAGTTCTTC.

This clone was seen a few times. V is TRBV5-1 and J is TRBJ1-1, with 7 bases identical to TRBD1. The length of the CDR3 is 12 residues. The trim removed 4 bases at V and 5 bases at J, leaving 2 bases unmatched. CDR1 and CDR2 (germline): SGHRS, YFSETQ. The CDR3 DNA is TGCGCCAGCAGCCCCAGGGGGACTGAAGCTTTCTTT. Translated: CASSPRGTEAFF.

The chain combines TRBV5-4 with TRBJ2-3, with 10 bases identical to TRBD2. CDR3 length: 14 amino acids. The V gene end was trimmed by 5 bases and the J gene end by 3 bases; junction bases not matched to a gene: 3. Per the germline V gene, CDR1 is SGHNT and CDR2 is YYREEE (reference sequence). CDR3 in DNA: TGTGCCAGCAGAAGTAGCGGGAGGACAGATACGCAGTATTTT. It yields the protein CASRSSGRTDTQYF.

This clone was detected a few times. The chain is built from TRBV5-1 and TRBJ2-5, with 10 bases aligning to TRBD2. V was clipped by 3 bases and J by 2 bases; unmatched bases: 4. CDR1 is SGHRS, CDR2 YFSETQ, per germline. The CDR3 is 15 amino acids. CDR3 sequence reads: CASSSGLAVQETQYF. The CDR3 region has the DNA TGCGCCAGCAGCTCTGGACTAGCGGTACAAGAGACCCAGTACTTC.

The chain carries TRBV29-1 and TRBJ2-1; D call uncertain. This CDR3 region has 13 residues. V shed 3 bases and J shed 0 bases, with 6 bases lying between them. Germline V CDR1 and CDR2: SQVTM, ANQGSEA. Here the CDR3 DNA reads TGCAGCGTTGACAGGATCTCCTACAATGAGCAGTTCTTC. Translating it yields CSVDRISYNEQFF.